The 9 T cell receptor beta chains given below trace back to one sample, sequenced in a study of Graves' ophthalmopathy and Graves' hyperthyroidism. The sequenced template was RNA, covering the TCR beta CDR3 region. The first round was an RT-PCR with HTBI primers, and the second round was a multiplex PCR. TCRdb re-analysed the multiplex PCR reads in MiXCR, keeping a single row per CDR3 protein. The repertoire has about 550,000 distinct CDR3 sequences, just under 40% of them found once; the top ten carry approximately 4.1%. The material sequenced was peripheral blood or thyroid tissue (not recorded which). The origin of the receptors is an adult man with Graves' hyperthyroidism.

This clonotype was picked up many times. The gene calls are TRBV20-1 and TRBJ2-5, with 8 bases matching TRBD1. CDR1 and CDR2 from the germline V gene are DFQATT and SNEGSKA (reference sequence). Trimming cost V 2 bases and J 5 bases; bases outside gene matches: 4. This CDR3 has 13 amino acids. CDR3 sequence: CSARQGARETQYF. In nucleotides, the CDR3 is TGCAGTGCTAGACAGGGGGCTAGGGAGACCCAGTACTTC.

This clonotype was found many times. The CDR3 DNA sequence: TGTGCCAGTAGTATAGCACTGACACGGTTTCACACTGAAGCTTTCTTT. This sequence encodes CASSIALTRFHTEAFF. This chain uses TRBV19 with TRBJ1-1; D not certain. Germline values: CDR1 LNHDA, CDR2 SQIVND (reference sequence). The CDR3 sequence is 16 residues long. V lost 1 base to trimming and J lost 3 bases, with 15 bases between them.

As to this clonotype: One junction end does not reproduce the germline sequence, and a read error may be involved. This sequence joins TRBV5-1 and TRBJ2-2; D remains unclear. CDR3 length: 12 amino acids. Per the germline V gene, CDR1 is SGHRS and CDR2 is YFSETQ. CDR3 in amino acids: CASSQTDNEQFF. CDR3 nucleotides: TGCGCCAGCAGCCAAACTGACAATGAGCAGTTTTTT.

The rearrangement uses TRBV10-3 and TRBJ1-1; D might be TRBD1 (5 bases). This CDR3 has 16 amino acids. The germline V and J ends were trimmed by 10 bases and 4 bases, with 25 bases remaining between them. Germline V lookup: CDR1 ENHRY, CDR2 SYGVKD. The CDR3 protein is CASFSGIPGGGTEAFF. As DNA, the CDR3 is TGTGCCAGCTTTTCCGGGATTCCCGGCGGGGGCACTGAAGCTTTCTTT.

This clonotype has at least ten counts. The chain links TRBV7-9 to TRBJ2-6; D gene unclear. V lost 4 bases to trimming and J lost 2 bases, with 12 bases between them. Germline-derived CDR1 and CDR2 are SEHNR and FQNEAQ (reference sequence). The CDR3 has 16 residues. The CDR3 sequence: CASSSAVGPGANVLTF. The CDR3 nucleotides read TGTGCCAGCAGCTCCGCCGTGGGTCCTGGGGCCAACGTCCTGACTTTC.

A note on this clonotype: One junction end disagrees with the germline gene, perhaps due to a read error. The gene calls are TRBV20-1 and TRBJ1-5; D remains unclear. The CDR3 spans 15 residues. Germline CDR1 DFQATT, CDR2 SNEGSKA (reference sequence). This CDR3 is CSATSHLSSDQPQHF. The DNA for the CDR3 is TGCAGTGCCACCAGCCACCTCTCTAGCGATCAGCCCCAGCATTTT.

This clonotype was picked up many times. The chain has TRBV2 and TRBJ1-1; tentatively, D is TRBD1 (6 bases). The ends were cut back, 4 bases at V and 8 bases at J, with 14 bases in the middle. The CDR3 length is 13 residues. Germline V gene lookup returns CDR1 SNHLY and CDR2 FYNNEI. CDR3 sequence (DNA): TGTGCCAGCAGTGGAGAGCAGGGGTCCGAAGCTTTCTTT. It yields the protein CASSGEQGSEAFF.

This clonotype was detected ten times or more. V usage is TRBV7-2 and J usage is TRBJ1-2, with D possibly matching TRBD1 (5 bases). The ends were cut back, 3 bases at V and 4 bases at J, with 15 bases in the middle. Germline V gene sequence: CDR1 SGHTA, CDR2 FQGNSA. The CDR3 spans 15 residues. The CDR3 loop is CASSFTLTDSYGYTF. The DNA for the CDR3 is TGTGCCAGCAGCTTTACTTTGACAGACAGCTATGGCTACACCTTC.

The chain links TRBV30 to TRBJ1-3; TRBD1 aligns across 8 bases. CDR1 and CDR2 from the germline V gene are GTSNPN and SVGIG (reference sequence). The CDR3 totals 14 residues. The V and J ends lost 5 bases and 2 bases, in that order; junction bases with no gene match: 5. The CDR3 region has the DNA TGTGCCTGGGGACAGGGAACGACTGGAAACACCATATATTTT. Protein: CAWGQGTTGNTIYF.